Each of the 21 T cell receptor beta chains below was sequenced from the same sample in a study of vaccination and CD4 T cells after COVID-19. Treatment indicated: roughly 11-day PBMC culture with coronavirus spike peptide pools or control peptides (ViraFEST assay). Once obtained from cultured CD4+ T cells, the DNA was sequenced using the Oncomine TCR Beta short-read assay. One entry per CDR3 protein results from TCRdb running MiXCR on the PCR reads. The sample includes fewer than 4,500 distinct CDR3 sequences, around 32% of them seen just once. Their recognized antigens are unknown. Sequencing was performed on CD4+ T cells from blood, cultured in vitro. The origin of the receptors is a human donor who had recovered from COVID-19.

This clonotype has a single count. This chain links TRBV24-1 with TRBJ1-3; D unresolved. This CDR3 is built from 14 residues. Germline V CDR1 and CDR2: KGHDR, SFDVKD. V was trimmed by 12 bases and J by 4 bases, leaving 18 bases between them. CDR3 in amino acids: CAPRSPRRGNTIYF. In DNA form, the CDR3 reads TGTGCCCCCCGGAGTCCTAGGCGGGGAAACACCATATATTTT.

This clonotype was found a few times. The gene calls are TRBV18 and TRBJ2-1; D gene unclear. V dropped 5 bases and J dropped 2 bases, with 10 bases sitting between them. The CDR3 has 14 residues. CDR1 is KGHSH, CDR2 LQKENI, per germline. In DNA form, the CDR3 reads TGTGCCAGCTCAGCATCGGGCCCCTACAATGAGCAGTTCTTC. As protein: CASSASGPYNEQFF.

The rearrangement uses TRBV7-2 and TRBJ1-1; no clear D gene. Germline CDR1 SGHTA, CDR2 FQGNSA. CDR3 length: 14 amino acids. Trimming pared 1 base from V and 4 bases from J, leaving 10 bases between. The CDR3 nucleotides read TGTGCCAGCAGCTTAGATATCGGTGGCACTGAAGCTTTCTTT. The encoded protein is CASSLDIGGTEAFF.

This clonotype was found a few times. The chain's CDR3 is CASSYREQETQYF. The CDR3 coding sequence is TGTGCCAGCAGTTACAGGGAACAAGAGACCCAGTACTTC. The chain links TRBV6-5 to TRBJ2-5; D is undetermined. In germline, CDR1 is MNHEY, CDR2 SVGAGI. The CDR3 loop spans 13 amino acids. V was cut by 2 bases and J by 2 bases, with 6 bases left in between.

In this sample, this clonotype is medium-sized. V is TRBV6-1 and J is TRBJ1-2; D gene ambiguous. V lost 7 bases, J lost 3 bases, and 18 bases lay in between. Per germline, CDR1 MNHNS and CDR2 SASEGT. This CDR3 region has 15 residues. CDR3: CASTILTGSHYGYTF. The DNA of the CDR3 is TGTGCCAGCACAATACTAACCGGGAGTCACTATGGCTACACCTTC.

The rearrangement links TRBV19 to TRBJ2-2; a weak D match, TRBD1 (6 bases). CDR3 size: 17 residues. V was trimmed by 1 base and J by 4 bases, leaving 16 bases between them. Germline CDR1 and CDR2: LNHDA and SQIVND (reference sequence). CDR3 in DNA: TGTGCCAGTAGTATAGGGCCGAGACAGGCTACCACCGGGGAGCTGTTTTTT. Translation gives CASSIGPRQATTGELFF.

The table lists this clonotype with a few counts. V is TRBV19 and J is TRBJ2-7, with D possibly matching TRBD2 (5 bases). Between the trimmed V and J ends, which lost 5 bases and 0 bases, there was a span of 14 bases. Germline loops: CDR1 LNHDA, CDR2 SQIVND (reference sequence). The CDR3 runs to 15 residues. The CDR3 region has the DNA TGTGCCAGTAGTTCGAGAGGGTTGAGCTCCTACGAGCAGTACTTC. Residues: CASSSRGLSSYEQYF.

This clonotype was observed once. The J gene is TRBJ2-7, the V gene TRBV30, with a weak D call TRBD2 (7 bases). Per the germline V gene, CDR1 is GTSNPN and CDR2 is SVGIG (reference sequence). V was cut by 3 bases and J by 3 bases, with 12 bases left in between. The CDR3 is made up of 13 amino acids. The CDR3 DNA reads as TGTGCCTGGAGCCCAGGGGAGGGCTACGAGCAGTACTTC. This gives the protein CAWSPGEGYEQYF.

In its sample, this clonotype was seen a few times. The chain carries TRBV7-2 and TRBJ2-1; perhaps TRBD2 as D (6 bases). Trimming stripped 6 bases from V and 0 bases from J, with 12 bases between. The CDR3 extends over 15 amino acids. The V gene's germline CDR1 is SGHTA and CDR2 FQGNSA. The CDR3 coding sequence is TGTGCCAGCAGAGGTGCGCGGGGCTCCTACAATGAGCAGTTCTTC. Encoded protein: CASRGARGSYNEQFF.

V is TRBV5-1 and J is TRBJ2-7, with a possible D match to TRBD1 (5 bases). Trimming took off 0 bases at V and 0 bases at J, with 7 bases between the two ends. The CDR3 length is 14 residues. The germline CDR1 and CDR2 sequences are SGHRS and YFSETQ. CDR3 sequence reads: CASSLAGYSYEQYF. The CDR3 region has the DNA TGCGCCAGCAGCTTGGCAGGGTACTCCTACGAGCAGTACTTC.

This clonotype occurred a few times. This chain joins TRBV7-3 and TRBJ2-3, with 7 positions matching TRBD2. Germline CDR1 is SGHTA and CDR2 is FQGTGA. CDR3 size: 17 residues. Trimming at V came to 1 base and at J to 1 base, leaving 8 bases not matched to a gene. CDR3 DNA: TGTGCCAGCAGCTTAAAGTTTGAGCGGGGAGGCACAGATACGCAGTATTTT. Translation gives CASSLKFERGGTDTQYF.

Here the CDR3 reads CASSPGSGGGETQYF. The CDR3 DNA is TGCGCCAGCAGCCCTGGCAGCGGCGGGGGGGAGACCCAGTACTTC. The V and J genes are TRBV5-1 and TRBJ2-5, with 8 bases that match TRBD2. In germline, CDR1 is SGHRS, CDR2 YFSETQ. The CDR3 sequence is 15 residues long. V dropped 4 bases and J dropped 5; count of bases not matched to a gene: 10.

The J gene is TRBJ2-2, the V gene TRBV20-1; 10 positions agree with TRBD2. This CDR3 has 14 amino acids. Germline CDR1 DFQATT, CDR2 SNEGSKA (reference sequence). V lost 6 bases, J lost 5 bases, and 6 bases stayed unmatched. The CDR3 sequence: CSAQSGGGTGELFF. In nucleotides, the CDR3 is TGCAGTGCACAAAGCGGGGGGGGAACCGGGGAGCTGTTTTTT.

In this sample, this clonotype is medium-sized. The V and J genes are TRBV15 and TRBJ2-2; 7 bases are shared with TRBD2. The CDR3 totals 14 residues. The germline CDR1 and CDR2 sequences are LNHNV and YYDKDF (reference sequence). Germline trimming cut 1 base from V and 4 bases from J; bases unmatched to any gene: 0. The CDR3 reads CATSRGEGTGELFF. The CDR3 DNA is TGTGCCACCAGCAGAGGGGAGGGCACCGGGGAGCTGTTTTTT.

This clonotype was observed a handful of times. The chain joins TRBV30 to TRBJ1-6; the D gene is possibly TRBD1 (5 bases). The germline V and J ends were trimmed by 6 bases and 8 bases, with 17 bases remaining between them. CDR1 GTSNPN and CDR2 SVGIG come from the germline V gene (reference sequence). The CDR3 is 14 amino acids. The CDR3: CACPGPGVYSPLHF. The CDR3 region has the DNA TGTGCCTGCCCGGGGCCCGGAGTTTATTCACCCCTCCACTTT.

This clonotype was counted between two and nine times. The V and J genes are TRBV30 and TRBJ2-2, with unresolved D. In germline, CDR1 is GTSNPN, CDR2 SVGIG (reference sequence). The CDR3 runs 13 residues. V lost 2 bases and J lost 2, with 6 bases in between. CDR3 sequence: CAWSRHNTGELFF. For the CDR3, the DNA is TGTGCCTGGAGTCGGCATAACACCGGGGAGCTGTTTTTT.

The rearrangement uses TRBV12-5 and TRBJ1-2, with 9 bases matching TRBD1. This CDR3 has 14 amino acids. J lost 6 bases, V lost 6 bases, and 8 bases had no gene match. Per the germline V gene, CDR1 is LGHNT and CDR2 is FRNRAP. CDR3 loop: CASGGDRVINGYTF. The CDR3 DNA is TGTGCTAGTGGGGGGGACAGGGTAATAAATGGCTACACCTTC.

The V and J genes are TRBV6-5 and TRBJ1-4; D call uncertain. Germline V lookup: CDR1 MNHEY, CDR2 SVGAGI. The CDR3 consists of 16 residues. Trimming shortened V by 2 bases and J by 3 bases, and 13 bases separated the two germline ends. CDR3 sequence: CASSYGQVLANEKLFF. In nucleotides, the CDR3 is TGTGCCAGCAGTTACGGGCAGGTCTTGGCTAATGAAAAACTGTTTTTT.

V usage is TRBV11-2 and J usage is TRBJ1-2; D gene ambiguous. CDR1 and CDR2 from the germline V gene are SGHAT and FQNNGV. The length of the CDR3 is 14 residues. V gave up 3 bases and J gave up 7 bases, with 15 bases separating them. CDR3 nucleotides: TGTGCCAGCAGCTTCCGGATCCAAGCTAGTGGCTACACCTTC. This encodes CASSFRIQASGYTF. Variable domain in full (rest from reference TRBV11-2 and TRBJ1-2): EAGVAQSPRYKIIEKRQSVAFWCNPISGHATLYWYQQILGQGPKLLIQFQNNGVVDDSQLPKDRFSAERLKGVDSTLKIQPAKLEDSAVYLCASSFRIQASGYTFGSGTRLTVV.

This clonotype is medium-sized by share. The rearrangement links TRBV15 to TRBJ1-4; possibly TRBD1 for D (5 bases). CDR1 LNHNV and CDR2 YYDKDF come from the germline V gene (reference sequence). The CDR3 has 15 residues. V was clipped by 7 bases and J by 0 bases, with 12 bases between them. The CDR3 bases are TGTGCCACCAACGCCGACAGAGCAACTAATGAAAAACTGTTTTTT. Translating it yields CATNADRATNEKLFF. The complete variable domain, with remaining parts taken from reference TRBV15 and TRBJ1-4, reads DAMVIQNPRYQVTQFGKPVTLSCSQTLNHNVMYWYQQKSSQAPKLLFHYYDKDFNNEADTPDNFQSRRPNTSFCFLDIRSPGLGDTAMYLCATNADRATNEKLFFGSGTQLSVL.

The chain carries TRBV20-1 and TRBJ2-5; 11 positions match TRBD2. V gave up 1 base and J gave up 3 bases; unmatched junction bases: 7. Germline CDR1 DFQATT, CDR2 SNEGSKA (reference sequence). The length of the CDR3 is 16 residues. CDR3 DNA sequence: TGCAGTGCTAGAGGGCTAGCGGGAGGATCCAAAGAGACCCAGTACTTC. It translates to CSARGLAGGSKETQYF.